Listed here are 11 T cell receptor beta chains from one sample, sequenced in a study of Graves' ophthalmopathy and Graves' hyperthyroidism. For repertoire sequencing, the TCR beta CDR3 regions were amplified from RNA transcripts. In the first round, RT-PCR was carried out with HTBI primers, and a multiplex PCR formed the second round. TCRdb passed the multiplex PCR reads through MiXCR, listing each CDR3 protein once. The sample contains over 200,000 distinct CDR3 sequences, under 30% of which appear only once. Sequencing input: peripheral blood. These receptors were taken from a man between 50 and 59 years old with Graves' ophthalmopathy.

The chain recombines TRBV28 with TRBJ2-7; D uncertain. There are 13 residues in the CDR3. Between the trimmed V and J ends, which lost 7 bases and 2 bases, there was a span of 12 bases. Per germline, CDR1 MDHEN and CDR2 SYDVKM. The CDR3: CASIGTGPYEQYF. The CDR3, as DNA: TGTGCCAGCATCGGTACGGGCCCCTACGAGCAGTACTTC. Complete variable domain (other parts from reference TRBV28 and TRBJ2-7): DVKVTQSSRYLVKRTGEKVFLECVQDMDHENMFWYRQDPGLGLRLIYFSYDVKMKEKGDIPEGYSVSREKKERFSLILESASTNQTSMYLCASIGTGPYEQYFGPGTRLTVT.

This clonotype was recorded many times. The rearrangement links TRBV6-5 to TRBJ2-5, with no clear D. Trimming left V 2 bases short and J 2 bases short, with 9 bases between. Germline V lookup: CDR1 MNHEY, CDR2 SVGAGI. CDR3 length: 14 amino acids. The chain's CDR3 is CASSYGGYQETQYF. CDR3 bases: TGTGCCAGCAGTTACGGCGGCTATCAAGAGACCCAGTACTTC.

In this sample, this clonotype turned up many times. The DNA for the CDR3 is TGTGCCAGCAGTCCCACAGACTCGTCCTACGAGCAGTACTTC. Translating gives CASSPTDSSYEQYF. The rearrangement uses TRBV28 and TRBJ2-7; D gene ambiguous. CDR1 is MDHEN, CDR2 SYDVKM, per germline. The CDR3 extends over 14 amino acids. V lost 5 bases and J 1 base, leaving 12 bases between the germline ends. Variable domain in full (rest from reference TRBV28 and TRBJ2-7): DVKVTQSSRYLVKRTGEKVFLECVQDMDHENMFWYRQDPGLGLRLIYFSYDVKMKEKGDIPEGYSVSREKKERFSLILESASTNQTSMYLCASSPTDSSYEQYFGPGTRLTVT.

V is TRBV7-6 and J is TRBJ1-5; possibly TRBD1 for D (5 bases). CDR1 SGHVS and CDR2 FNYEAQ come from the germline V gene. This CDR3 is 14 amino acids long. Between the trimmed V and J ends, which lost 5 bases and 5 bases, there was a span of 13 bases. The CDR3 protein is CASSPYWGDQPQHF. The DNA of the CDR3 is TGTGCCAGCAGCCCTTACTGGGGGGATCAGCCCCAGCATTTT.

V is TRBV9 and J is TRBJ1-5, with D perhaps TRBD1 (6 bases). This CDR3 has 15 residues. Trimming took 0 bases from V and 4 from J, leaving 11 bases between them. Germline V gene data show CDR1 as SGDLS and CDR2 as YYNGEE. CDR3 sequence (DNA): TGTGCCAGCAGCGTAGGGACAGCCTGGAATCAGCCCCAGCATTTT. The encoded protein is CASSVGTAWNQPQHF.

The sample holds many counts of this clonotype. The chain combines TRBV11-2 with TRBJ1-6; unclear D gene. This CDR3 comprises 13 residues. V was trimmed by 1 base and J by 9 bases, leaving 7 bases between them. Germline-derived CDR1 and CDR2 are SGHAT and FQNNGV. The DNA for the CDR3 is TGTGCCAGCAGCTTAGCGCCGAGTTCACCCCTCCACTTT. Protein product: CASSLAPSSPLHF.

This clonotype was seen more than once but under ten times. V and J are TRBV6-5 and TRBJ2-7; no clear D gene. The CDR3 loop spans 15 amino acids. In germline, CDR1 is MNHEY, CDR2 SVGAGI. V was cut by 2 bases and J by 5 bases, with 16 bases left in between. For the CDR3, the DNA is TGTGCCAGCAGTTACGGTGCTGGTATAGGGAACGAGCAGTACTTC. This encodes CASSYGAGIGNEQYF.

Many counts were recorded for this clonotype. This chain links TRBV19 with TRBJ1-1; 7 positions agree with TRBD1. Germline V lookup: CDR1 LNHDA, CDR2 SQIVND (reference sequence). The CDR3 spans 13 residues. V trimming: 9 bases; J trimming: 0 bases; junction bases outside the gene matches: 4. The CDR3 DNA reads as TGTGCCAGCAGTGGGACAGTGAACACTGAAGCTTTCTTT. It codes for CASSGTVNTEAFF.

This clonotype appeared many times. V usage is TRBV20-1 and J usage is TRBJ1-1; D unclear. V lost 3 bases to trimming and J lost 10 bases, with 33 bases between them. Germline CDR1 reads DFQATT; CDR2 reads SNEGSKA (reference sequence). CDR3 length equals 18 residues. The CDR3 spells CSASRPNPPPRRVPRAFF. CDR3 in DNA: TGCAGTGCTAGCCGACCCAACCCCCCTCCCAGAAGGGTCCCTCGAGCTTTCTTT.

This clonotype was seen at least ten times. The chain recombines TRBV6-2 or TRBV6-3 with TRBJ1-5; 7 bases match TRBD1. The V segment lost 11 bases and the J segment 1 base; nucleotides outside the gene matches: 8. Germline loops: CDR1 MNHEY, CDR2 SVGEGT. The CDR3 runs 14 residues. CDR3 region: CACDRAVSNQPQHF. The DNA of the CDR3 is TGTGCCTGCGACAGGGCGGTGAGCAATCAGCCCCAGCATTTT.

This clonotype was observed many times. This chain connects TRBV14 to TRBJ2-5, with TRBD2 as a possible D gene (6 bases). The ends were cut back, 5 bases at V and 7 bases at J, with 23 bases in the middle. Germline lookup yields CDR1 SGHDN and CDR2 FVKESK. The CDR3 loop spans 16 amino acids. The DNA for the CDR3 is TGTGCCAGCAGCTCCCAGACACCCCACTCCGGGGGGACCCAGTACTTC. Its protein product is CASSSQTPHSGGTQYF. The whole variable domain, filled in from reference TRBV14 and TRBJ2-5, reads EAGVTQFPSHSVIEKGQTVTLRCDPISGHDNLYWYRRVMGKEIKFLLHFVKESKQDESGMPNNRFLAERTGGTYSTLKVQPAELEDSGVYFCASSSQTPHSGGTQYFGPGTRLLVL.